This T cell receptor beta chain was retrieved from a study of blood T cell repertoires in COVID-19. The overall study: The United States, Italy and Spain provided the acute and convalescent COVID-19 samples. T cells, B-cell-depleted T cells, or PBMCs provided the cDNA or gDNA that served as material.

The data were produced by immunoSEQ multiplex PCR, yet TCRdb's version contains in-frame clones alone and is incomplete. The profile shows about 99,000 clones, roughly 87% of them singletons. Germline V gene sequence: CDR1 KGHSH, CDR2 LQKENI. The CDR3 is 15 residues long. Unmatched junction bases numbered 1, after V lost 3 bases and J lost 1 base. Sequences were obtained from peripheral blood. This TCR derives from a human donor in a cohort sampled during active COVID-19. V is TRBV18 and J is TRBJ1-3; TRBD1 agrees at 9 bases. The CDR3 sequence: CASSPGTGSGNTIYF. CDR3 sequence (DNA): TGTGCCAGCTCACCTGGGACAGGGTCTGGAAACACCATATATTTT.